The rows below give T cell receptor beta chains drawn from one sample of a study of beta chain features in type 1 diabetes. Sequenced by immunoSEQ multiplex PCR; TCRdb stores in-frame clones only, minus some. The table records under 550,000 clones, around 10% of them present only once. Sequenced input: naive CD4+ T cells from blood. The source of these receptors is a woman younger than 30 in good health. The CDR3 runs from the conserved cysteine through the conserved F or W. The D gene is left open where the match is weak. Some rows mark clone size as missing; the rest say once, few, many or name a class of expanded clone.

clone size: -; D gene: -; V gene: TRBV30; J gene: TRBJ2-5; CDR3 protein: CAWTPPPGSETQYF; CDR3 DNA: TGTGCCTGGACCCCTCCCCCGGGCAGCGAGACCCAGTACTTC
clone size: many; D gene: -; V gene: TRBV13; J gene: TRBJ2-5; CDR3 protein: CASSPTIGGTETQYF; CDR3 DNA: TGTGCCAGCAGCCCCACCATTGGGGGGACGGAGACCCAGTACTTC
clone size: few; D gene: -; V gene: TRBV6-6; J gene: TRBJ2-3; CDR3 protein: CASSISTDTQYF; CDR3 DNA: TGTGCCAGCAGTATAAGCACAGATACGCAGTATTTT
clone size: -; D gene: -; V gene: TRBV15; J gene: TRBJ2-1; CDR3 protein: CATGDLAASYNEQFF; CDR3 DNA: TGTGCCACCGGAGACTTAGCGGCCTCCTACAATGAGCAGTTCTTC
clone size: -; D gene: -; V gene: TRBV30; J gene: TRBJ2-7; CDR3 protein: CAWRQLWTEQYF; CDR3 DNA: TGTGCCTGGAGACAGTTGTGGACAGAGCAGTACTTC
clone size: -; D gene: TRBD1; V gene: TRBV15; J gene: TRBJ2-3; CDR3 protein: CATSREKGQATLTQYF; CDR3 DNA: TGTGCCACCAGCAGGGAAAAGGGACAGGCGACCCTTACGCAGTATTTT
clone size: -; D gene: -; V gene: TRBV29-1; J gene: TRBJ2-3; CDR3 protein: CSVAGLLTDTQYF; CDR3 DNA: TGCAGCGTTGCAGGGCTCCTCACAGATACGCAGTATTTT
clone size: few; D gene: -; V gene: TRBV5-1; J gene: TRBJ2-5; CDR3 protein: CASSSRVTSGVQETQYF; CDR3 DNA: TGCGCCAGCAGCTCTCGGGTGACTAGTGGCGTACAAGAGACCCAGTACTTC
clone size: few; D gene: TRBD2; V gene: TRBV4-2; J gene: TRBJ2-3; CDR3 protein: CASSQPAGGPTDTQYF; CDR3 DNA: TGTGCCAGCAGCCAGCCAGCGGGAGGGCCAACAGATACGCAGTATTTT
clone size: -; D gene: -; V gene: TRBV15; J gene: TRBJ1-2; CDR3 protein: CATSRVGYGYTF; CDR3 DNA: TGTGCCACCAGCAGAGTGGGGTATGGCTACACCTTC
clone size: few; D gene: -; V gene: TRBV19; J gene: TRBJ2-7; CDR3 protein: CASSGNRDEQYF; CDR3 DNA: TGTGCCAGTAGTGGAAACAGGGACGAGCAGTACTTC
clone size: -; D gene: -; V gene: TRBV2; J gene: TRBJ2-3; CDR3 protein: CASNEVGYGTDTQYF; CDR3 DNA: TGTGCCAGCAACGAAGTCGGTTATGGCACAGATACGCAGTATTTT